This T cell receptor (beta chain) is from a study of blood T cell repertoires in COVID-19. Study details: COVID-19 samples, acute and convalescent, were from the United States, Italy and Spain. Sample material is recorded as cDNA or gDNA derived from T cells, B-cell-depleted T cells, or PBMCs.

This CDR3 has 16 residues. Per germline, CDR1 SGDLS and CDR2 YYNGEE. Trimming removed 6 bases from V and 2 bases from J, with 20 bases in between. Original data processing: Estimated nucleated cell counts came from reference gene primer amplification. Here immunoSEQ multiplex PCR was the method, and the copy in TCRdb shows in-frame clones only, minus some. V, J and clone size are those of that table, while D and trimming were read from the DNA. This sample carries fewer than 150,000 clones, around 90% of them seen once, and the ten largest clones take roughly 5.4%. The sequence was obtained from a human donor in a cohort sampled during active COVID-19. The sequenced material came from peripheral blood. The chain carries TRBV9 and TRBJ1-2; D perhaps matches TRBD1 (5 bases). The CDR3 region is CASTRLGSGLNYGYTF. The CDR3 nucleotides are TGTGCCAGCACGAGGCTGGGGTCAGGGTTGAACTATGGCTACACCTTC.